This T cell receptor (beta chain) appears in the sequencing data of a study of cytomegalovirus exposure and HLA in healthy donors. Deletions cut 10 bases from V and 0 bases from J, with 12 bases between. There are 13 residues in the CDR3. In germline, CDR1 is MNHEY, CDR2 SVGAGI. This PCR relied on a set of 60 Vbeta primers and 13 Jbeta primers. Sequencing used immunoSEQ multiplex PCR; TCRdb keeps in-frame clones, though not all of them. The table records about 160,000 clones, around 74% of them present only once. The origin of this receptor is a female donor in good health and CMV-seronegative. Sequences were obtained from PBMCs. V is TRBV6-5 and J is TRBJ2-5, with D possibly matching TRBD2 (5 bases). The CDR3 DNA reads as TGTGCCACCCGAAGCGGCTACCAAGAGACCCAGTACTTC. Translation gives CATRSGYQETQYF.